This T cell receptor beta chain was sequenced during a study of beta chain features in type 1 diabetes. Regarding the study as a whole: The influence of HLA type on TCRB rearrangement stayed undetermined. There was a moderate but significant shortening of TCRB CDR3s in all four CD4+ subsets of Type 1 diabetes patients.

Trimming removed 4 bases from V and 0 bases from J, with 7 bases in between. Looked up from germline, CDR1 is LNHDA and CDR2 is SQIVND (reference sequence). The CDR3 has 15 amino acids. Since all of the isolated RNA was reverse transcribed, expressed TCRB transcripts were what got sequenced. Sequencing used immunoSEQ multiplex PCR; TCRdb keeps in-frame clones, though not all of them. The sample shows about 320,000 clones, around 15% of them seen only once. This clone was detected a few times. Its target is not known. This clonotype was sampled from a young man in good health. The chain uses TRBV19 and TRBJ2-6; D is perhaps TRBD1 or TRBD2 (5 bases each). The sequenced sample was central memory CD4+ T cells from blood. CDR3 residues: CASSRDPSGANVLTF. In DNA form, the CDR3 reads TGTGCCAGTAGTAGGGACCCCTCTGGGGCCAACGTCCTGACTTTC. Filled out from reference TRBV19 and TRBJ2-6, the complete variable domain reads DGGITQSPKYLFRKEGQNVTLSCEQNLNHDAMYWYRQDPGQGLRLIYYSQIVNDFQKGDIAEGYSVSREKKESFPLTVTSAQKNPTAFYLCASSRDPSGANVLTFGAGSRLTVL.